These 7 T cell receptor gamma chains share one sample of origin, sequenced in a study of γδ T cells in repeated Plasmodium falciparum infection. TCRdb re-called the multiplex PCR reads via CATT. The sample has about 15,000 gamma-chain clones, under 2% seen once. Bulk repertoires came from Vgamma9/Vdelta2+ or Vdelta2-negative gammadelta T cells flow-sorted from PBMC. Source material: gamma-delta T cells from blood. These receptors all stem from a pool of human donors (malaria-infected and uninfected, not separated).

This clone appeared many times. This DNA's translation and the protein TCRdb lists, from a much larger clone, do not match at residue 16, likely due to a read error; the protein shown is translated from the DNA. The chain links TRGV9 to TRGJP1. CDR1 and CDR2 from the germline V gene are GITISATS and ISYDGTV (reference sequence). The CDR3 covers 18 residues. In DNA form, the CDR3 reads TGTGCCTTGTGGGAGGTGAAAACTCTTTTTTCCTCTGGTTGGTTCAGGATATTT. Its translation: CALWEVKTLFSSGWFRIF.

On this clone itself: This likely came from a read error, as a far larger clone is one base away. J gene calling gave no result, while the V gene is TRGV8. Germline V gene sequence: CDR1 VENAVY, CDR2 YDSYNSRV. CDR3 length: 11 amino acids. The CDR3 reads CATWDKNKKLF. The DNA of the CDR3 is TGTGCCACCTGGGATAAGAATAAGAAGCTCTTT.

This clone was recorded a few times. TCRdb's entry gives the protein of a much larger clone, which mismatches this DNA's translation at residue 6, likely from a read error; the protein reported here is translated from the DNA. The CDR3 sequence: CALWETLLSKKLF. CDR3 DNA sequence: TGTGCCTTGTGGGAGACCCTACTATCTAAGAAACTCTTT. The chain couples TRGV9 to TRGJ1 or TRGJ2. This CDR3 has 13 amino acids. Trimming took 3 bases from V and 9 from J; bases not matched to a gene: 11. Germline CDR1 and CDR2: GITISATS and ISYDGTV (reference sequence).

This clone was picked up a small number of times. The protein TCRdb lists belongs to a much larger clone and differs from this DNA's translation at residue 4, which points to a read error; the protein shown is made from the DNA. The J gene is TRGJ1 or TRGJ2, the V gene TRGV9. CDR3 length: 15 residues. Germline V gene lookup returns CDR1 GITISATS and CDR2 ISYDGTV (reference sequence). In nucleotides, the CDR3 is TGTGCCTTGTTGGAGGTAGGATTATTGGATTATAAGAAACTCTTT. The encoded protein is CALLEVGLLDYKKLF.

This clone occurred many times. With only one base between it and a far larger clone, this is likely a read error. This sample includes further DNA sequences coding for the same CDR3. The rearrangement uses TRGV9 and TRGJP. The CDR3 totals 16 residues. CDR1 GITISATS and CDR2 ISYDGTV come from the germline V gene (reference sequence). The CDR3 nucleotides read TGTGCCTTGTGGGACCAGCAAGAGTTGGGTAAAAAAATCAAGGTATTT. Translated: CALWDQQELGKKIKVF.

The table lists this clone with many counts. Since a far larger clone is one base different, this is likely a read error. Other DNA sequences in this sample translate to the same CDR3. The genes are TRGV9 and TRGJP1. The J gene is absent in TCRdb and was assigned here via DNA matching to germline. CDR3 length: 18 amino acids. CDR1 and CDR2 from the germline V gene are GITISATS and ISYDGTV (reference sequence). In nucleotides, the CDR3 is TGCGCCTTGTGGGAGGTGAAAACTCTTTTTTCCTCTGGTTGGTTCAAGATATTT. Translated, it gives CALWEVKTLFSSGWFKIF.

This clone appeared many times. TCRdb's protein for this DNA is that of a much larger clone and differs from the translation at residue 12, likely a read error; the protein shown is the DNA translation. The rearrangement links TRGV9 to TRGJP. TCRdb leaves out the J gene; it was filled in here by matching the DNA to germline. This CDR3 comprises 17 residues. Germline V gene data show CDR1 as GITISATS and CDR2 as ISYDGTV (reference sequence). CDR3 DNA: TGTGCCTTGTGGGAGGACTCTCAAGAGTTGGGCAATAAAATCAAGGTATTT. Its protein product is CALWEDSQELGNKIKVF.